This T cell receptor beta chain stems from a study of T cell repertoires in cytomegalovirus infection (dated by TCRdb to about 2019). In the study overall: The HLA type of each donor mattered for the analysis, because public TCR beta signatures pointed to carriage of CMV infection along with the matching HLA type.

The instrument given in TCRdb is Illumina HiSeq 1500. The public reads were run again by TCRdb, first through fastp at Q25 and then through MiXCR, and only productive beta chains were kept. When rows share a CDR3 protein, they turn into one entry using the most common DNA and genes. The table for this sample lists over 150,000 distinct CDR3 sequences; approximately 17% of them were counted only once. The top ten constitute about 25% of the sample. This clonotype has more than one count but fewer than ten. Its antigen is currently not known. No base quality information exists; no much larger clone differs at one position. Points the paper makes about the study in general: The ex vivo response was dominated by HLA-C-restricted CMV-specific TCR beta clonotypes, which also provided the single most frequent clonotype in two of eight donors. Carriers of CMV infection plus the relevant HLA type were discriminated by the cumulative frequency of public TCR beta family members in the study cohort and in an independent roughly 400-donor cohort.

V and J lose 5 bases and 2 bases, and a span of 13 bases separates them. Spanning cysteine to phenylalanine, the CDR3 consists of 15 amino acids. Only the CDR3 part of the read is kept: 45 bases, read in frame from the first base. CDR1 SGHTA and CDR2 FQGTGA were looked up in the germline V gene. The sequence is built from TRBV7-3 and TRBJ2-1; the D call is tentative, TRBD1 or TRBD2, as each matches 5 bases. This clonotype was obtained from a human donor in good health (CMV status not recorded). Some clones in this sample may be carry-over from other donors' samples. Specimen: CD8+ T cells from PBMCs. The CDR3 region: CASSPRVGAYNEQFF. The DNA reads TGTGCCAGCAGCCCTAGAGTGGGGGCCTACAATGAGCAGTTCTTC.